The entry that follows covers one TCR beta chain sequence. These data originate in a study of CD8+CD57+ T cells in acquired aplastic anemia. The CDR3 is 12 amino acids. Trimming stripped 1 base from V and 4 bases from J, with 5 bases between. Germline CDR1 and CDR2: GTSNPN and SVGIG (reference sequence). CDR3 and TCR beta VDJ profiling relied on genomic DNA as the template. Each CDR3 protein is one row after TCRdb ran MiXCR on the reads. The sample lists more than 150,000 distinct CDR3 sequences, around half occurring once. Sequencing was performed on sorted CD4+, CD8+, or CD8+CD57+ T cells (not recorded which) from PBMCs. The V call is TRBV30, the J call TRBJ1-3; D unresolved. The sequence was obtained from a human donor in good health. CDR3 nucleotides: TGTGCCTGGAGTGGCGGAGGAAACACCATATATTTT. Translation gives CAWSGGGNTIYF.